In its sample, the clone carrying this T cell receptor (beta chain) was seen a few times. This entry is derived from a study of post-analysis software for immune sequencing data. Trimming stripped 7 bases from V and 4 bases from J, with 18 bases between. Germline CDR1 reads SNHLY; CDR2 reads FYNNEI. This CDR3 region has 15 residues. Each TCR beta cDNA library carried unique molecular identifiers. MiXCR, run by TCRdb on the PCR reads, gives a single entry per CDR3 protein. This sample carries 160,000 or so distinct CDR3 sequences, about 36% of them seen once, and the ten largest clones take around 30%.

The chain employs TRBV2 and TRBJ2-3, with D tentatively TRBD2 (5 bases). The sequence was obtained from a girl between 10 and 17 years old with multiple sclerosis. The sample was blood, taken after autologous hematopoietic stem cell transplantation. The CDR3 sequence: CASKVEHVRADTQYF. Written as DNA, the CDR3 is TGTGCCAGCAAAGTTGAGCATGTGAGGGCAGATACGCAGTATTTT.